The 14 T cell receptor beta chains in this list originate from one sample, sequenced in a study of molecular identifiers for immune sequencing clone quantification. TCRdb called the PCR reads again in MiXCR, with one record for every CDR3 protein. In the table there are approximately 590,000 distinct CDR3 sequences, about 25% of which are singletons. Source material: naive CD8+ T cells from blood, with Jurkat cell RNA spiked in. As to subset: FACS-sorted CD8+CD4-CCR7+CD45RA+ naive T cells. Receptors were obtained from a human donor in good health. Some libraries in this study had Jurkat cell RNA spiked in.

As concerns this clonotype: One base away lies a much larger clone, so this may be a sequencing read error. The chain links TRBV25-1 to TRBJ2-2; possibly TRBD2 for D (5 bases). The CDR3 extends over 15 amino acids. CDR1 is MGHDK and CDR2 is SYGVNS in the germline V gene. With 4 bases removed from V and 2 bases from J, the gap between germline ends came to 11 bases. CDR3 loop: CASSVLPGNTGELFF. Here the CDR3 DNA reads TGTGCCAGCAGTGTTCTACCGGGAAACACCGGGGAGCTGTTTTTT.

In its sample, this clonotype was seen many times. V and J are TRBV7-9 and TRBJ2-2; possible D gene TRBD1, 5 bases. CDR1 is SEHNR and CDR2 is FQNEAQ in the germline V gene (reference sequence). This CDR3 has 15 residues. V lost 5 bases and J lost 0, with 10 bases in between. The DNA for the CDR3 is TGTGCCAGCAGCCACGACAGAACGAACACCGGGGAGCTGTTTTTT. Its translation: CASSHDRTNTGELFF.

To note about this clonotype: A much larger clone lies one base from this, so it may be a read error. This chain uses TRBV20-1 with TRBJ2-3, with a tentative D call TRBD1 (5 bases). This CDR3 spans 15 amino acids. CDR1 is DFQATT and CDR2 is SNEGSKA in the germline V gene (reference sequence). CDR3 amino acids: CSARGHPPLTDAQYF. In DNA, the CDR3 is TGCAGTGCTAGAGGACATCCACCCCTGACAGATGCGCAGTATTTT.

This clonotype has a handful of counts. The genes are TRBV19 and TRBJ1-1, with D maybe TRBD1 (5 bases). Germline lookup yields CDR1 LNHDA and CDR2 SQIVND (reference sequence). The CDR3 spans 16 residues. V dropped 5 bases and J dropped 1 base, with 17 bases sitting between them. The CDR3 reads CASSPWDGSGNTEAFF. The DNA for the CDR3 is TGTGCCAGTAGTCCCTGGGACGGCTCGGGGAACACTGAAGCTTTCTTT.

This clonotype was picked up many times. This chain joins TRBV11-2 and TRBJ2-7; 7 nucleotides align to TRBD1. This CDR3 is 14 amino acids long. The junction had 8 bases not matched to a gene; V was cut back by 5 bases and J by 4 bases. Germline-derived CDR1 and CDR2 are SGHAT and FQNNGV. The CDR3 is CASSTEGTVYEQYF. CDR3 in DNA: TGTGCCAGCAGCACCGAAGGGACAGTATACGAGCAGTACTTC. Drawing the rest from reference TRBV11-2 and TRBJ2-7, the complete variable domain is EAGVAQSPRYKIIEKRQSVAFWCNPISGHATLYWYQQILGQGPKLLIQFQNNGVVDDSQLPKDRFSAERLKGVDSTLKIQPAKLEDSAVYLCASSTEGTVYEQYFGPGTRLTVT.

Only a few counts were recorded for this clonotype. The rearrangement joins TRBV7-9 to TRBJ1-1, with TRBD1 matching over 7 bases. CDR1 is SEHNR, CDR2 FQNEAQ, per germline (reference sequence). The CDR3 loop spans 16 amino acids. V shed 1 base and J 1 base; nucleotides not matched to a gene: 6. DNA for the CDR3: TGTGCCAGCAGCTTAGAAGGGGGCAGCTCGAACACTGAAGCTTTCTTT. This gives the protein CASSLEGGSSNTEAFF.

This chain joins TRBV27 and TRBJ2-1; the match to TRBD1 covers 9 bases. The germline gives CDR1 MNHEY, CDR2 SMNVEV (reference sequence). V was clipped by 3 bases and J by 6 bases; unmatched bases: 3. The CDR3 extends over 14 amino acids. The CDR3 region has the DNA TGTGCCAGCAGTTTCCTGACAGGGGGCAATGAGCAGTTCTTC. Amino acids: CASSFLTGGNEQFF.

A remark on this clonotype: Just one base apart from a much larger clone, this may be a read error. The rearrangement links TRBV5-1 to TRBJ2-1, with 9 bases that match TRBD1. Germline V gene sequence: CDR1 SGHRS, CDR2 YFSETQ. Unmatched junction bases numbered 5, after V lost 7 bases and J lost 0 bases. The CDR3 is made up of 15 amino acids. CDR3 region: CASGPTGGSYNEQFF. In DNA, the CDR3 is TGCGCCAGCGGCCCGACAGGGGGCTCCTACAATGAGCAGTTCTTC.

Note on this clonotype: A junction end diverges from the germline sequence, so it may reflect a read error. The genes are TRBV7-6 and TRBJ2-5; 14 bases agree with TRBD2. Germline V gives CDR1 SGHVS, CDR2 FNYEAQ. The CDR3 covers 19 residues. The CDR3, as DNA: TGTGCCAGCAGCTTAGATTTCGGGACTAGCGGGAGACCTCAAGAGACCCAGCACTTC. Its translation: CASSLDFGTSGRPQETQHF.

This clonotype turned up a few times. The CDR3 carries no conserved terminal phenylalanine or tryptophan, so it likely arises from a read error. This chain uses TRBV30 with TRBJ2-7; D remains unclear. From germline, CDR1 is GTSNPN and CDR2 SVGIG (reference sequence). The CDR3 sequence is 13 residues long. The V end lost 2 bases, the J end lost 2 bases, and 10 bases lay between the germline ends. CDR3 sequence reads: CAWSYGDAYEQYL. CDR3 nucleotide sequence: TGTGCCTGGAGTTATGGGGATGCCTACGAGCAGTACCTC.

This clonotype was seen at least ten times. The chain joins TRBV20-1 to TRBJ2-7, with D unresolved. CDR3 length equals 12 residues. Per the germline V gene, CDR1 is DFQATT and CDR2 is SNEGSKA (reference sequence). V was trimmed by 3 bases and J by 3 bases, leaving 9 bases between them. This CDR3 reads CSASQDGYEQYF. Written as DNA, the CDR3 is TGCAGTGCTAGTCAGGACGGCTACGAGCAGTACTTC.

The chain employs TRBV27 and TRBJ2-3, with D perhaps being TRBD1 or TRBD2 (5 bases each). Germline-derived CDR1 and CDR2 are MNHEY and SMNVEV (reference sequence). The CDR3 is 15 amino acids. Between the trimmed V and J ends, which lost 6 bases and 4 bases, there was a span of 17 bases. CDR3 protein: CASSPLPRGSDTQYF. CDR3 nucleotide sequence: TGTGCCAGCAGCCCGCTTCCGAGGGGCTCAGATACGCAGTATTTT.

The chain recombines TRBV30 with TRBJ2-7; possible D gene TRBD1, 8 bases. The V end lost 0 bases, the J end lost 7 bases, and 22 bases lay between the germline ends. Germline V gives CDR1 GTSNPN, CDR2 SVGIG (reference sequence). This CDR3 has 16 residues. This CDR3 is CAWSVLRLDREGEQYF. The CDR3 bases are TGTGCCTGGAGTGTACTCCGGTTGGACAGGGAGGGGGAGCAGTACTTC.

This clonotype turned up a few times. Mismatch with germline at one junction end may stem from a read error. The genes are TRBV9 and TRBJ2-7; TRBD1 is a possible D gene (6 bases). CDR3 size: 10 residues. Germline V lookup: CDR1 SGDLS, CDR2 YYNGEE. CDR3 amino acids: CASSGRDILF. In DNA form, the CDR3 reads TGTGCCAGCAGCGGCCGGGACATTCTCTTC. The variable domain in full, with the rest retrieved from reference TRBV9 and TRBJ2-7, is DSGVTQTPKHLITATGQRVTLRCSPRSGDLSVYWYQQSLDQGLQFLIQYYNGEERAKGNILERFSAQQFPDLHSELNLSSLELGDSALYFCASSGRDILFGPGTRLTVT.